A selection of T cell receptor beta chains follows, all from one sample in a study of technical replicates of blood from a handful of donors. The assay was immunoSEQ multiplex PCR, and TCRdb's table has in-frame clones only and misses some. The sample shows tens of thousands of clones, 94% of them seen only once. The sequenced sample consisted of T cells isolated from PBMCs. These receptors came from a human donor in good health. Both conserved end residues are part of each CDR3. A D gene is named only where the DNA matches it firmly. The size entry is marked missing in some rows and otherwise reads once, few, many or a size class.

abundance: -; j_gene: TRBJ1-2; v_gene: TRBV7-9; d_gene: -; CDR3aa: CASSLGTDGYTF; CDR3nt: TGTGCCAGCAGCTTAGGGACAGATGGCTACACCTTC
abundance: -; j_gene: TRBJ2-7; v_gene: TRBV5-1; d_gene: TRBD1; CDR3aa: CASSVQGAEQYF; CDR3nt: TGCGCCAGCAGCGTACAGGGGGCCGAGCAGTACTTC
abundance: -; j_gene: TRBJ1-1; v_gene: TRBV5-1; d_gene: TRBD1; CDR3aa: CASSWSGGNTEAFF; CDR3nt: TGCGCCAGCAGCTGGTCAGGGGGAAACACTGAAGCTTTCTTT
abundance: -; j_gene: TRBJ2-7; v_gene: TRBV27; d_gene: TRBD2; CDR3aa: CASSLWAGEVEQYF; CDR3nt: TGTGCCAGCAGTTTATGGGCGGGAGAGGTCGAGCAGTACTTC
abundance: -; j_gene: TRBJ1-2; v_gene: TRBV6-1; d_gene: TRBD1; CDR3aa: CASSPTGRYGYTF; CDR3nt: TGTGCCAGCAGTCCGACAGGGCGCTATGGCTACACCTTC
abundance: -; j_gene: TRBJ1-5; v_gene: TRBV29-1; d_gene: -; CDR3aa: CSVAPSYSNQPQHF; CDR3nt: TGCAGCGTTGCTCCCTCCTATAGCAATCAGCCCCAGCATTTT
abundance: -; j_gene: TRBJ2-3; v_gene: TRBV10-3; d_gene: TRBD1; CDR3aa: CAISEDRELDTQYF; CDR3nt: TGTGCCATCAGTGAGGACAGGGAGTTGGATACGCAGTATTTT
abundance: -; j_gene: TRBJ2-3; v_gene: TRBV4-2; d_gene: -; CDR3aa: CASSQDQGSSGPSWRTQYF; CDR3nt: TGTGCCAGCAGCCAAGATCAAGGGAGTAGTGGGCCTAGCTGGCGGACGCAGTATTTT
abundance: -; j_gene: TRBJ2-1; v_gene: TRBV15; d_gene: -; CDR3aa: CATALASDEQFF; CDR3nt: TGTGCCACCGCCCTAGCCTCCGATGAGCAGTTCTTC
abundance: -; j_gene: TRBJ2-2; v_gene: TRBV9; d_gene: -; CDR3aa: CASSVEGSQFHGELFF; CDR3nt: TGTGCCAGCAGCGTAGAAGGGAGTCAATTTCACGGGGAGCTGTTTTTT
abundance: -; j_gene: TRBJ1-4; v_gene: TRBV4-1; d_gene: -; CDR3aa: CASSQGRQDYEKLFF; CDR3nt: TGCGCCAGCAGCCAAGGACGGCAGGACTATGAAAAACTGTTTTTT
abundance: -; j_gene: TRBJ2-1; v_gene: TRBV7-3; d_gene: TRBD2; CDR3aa: CASSLIGVSGNNEQFF; CDR3nt: TGTGCCAGCAGCTTAATTGGGGTAAGCGGGAACAATGAGCAGTTCTTC
abundance: -; j_gene: TRBJ1-2; v_gene: TRBV11-2; d_gene: TRBD1; CDR3aa: CASSLTGAGYTF; CDR3nt: TGTGCCAGCAGCTTGACAGGGGCCGGCTACACCTTC
abundance: -; j_gene: TRBJ2-7; v_gene: TRBV7-6; d_gene: TRBD1; CDR3aa: CASSPNLGQGSPYEQYF; CDR3nt: TGTGCCAGCAGCCCTAACCTCGGACAGGGAAGTCCCTACGAGCAGTACTTC
abundance: -; j_gene: TRBJ2-7; v_gene: TRBV6-5; d_gene: -; CDR3aa: CASSANRVHEQYF; CDR3nt: TGTGCCAGCAGTGCTAACAGGGTCCACGAGCAGTACTTC
abundance: -; j_gene: TRBJ1-1; v_gene: TRBV11-3; d_gene: TRBD1; CDR3aa: CASSLDRGQAFF; CDR3nt: TGTGCCAGCAGCTTAGACAGGGGGCAGGCTTTCTTT
abundance: -; j_gene: TRBJ2-1; v_gene: TRBV18; d_gene: TRBD2; CDR3aa: CASSPPQRELSYNEQFF; CDR3nt: TGTGCCAGCTCACCACCCCAGCGGGAGTTATCCTACAATGAGCAGTTCTTC
abundance: -; j_gene: TRBJ2-1; v_gene: TRBV4-1; d_gene: TRBD2; CDR3aa: CASSQDIGDRGLAGVYNEQFF; CDR3nt: TGCGCCAGCAGCCAAGATATTGGGGACAGGGGACTAGCGGGAGTATACAATGAGCAGTTCTTC
abundance: -; j_gene: TRBJ2-7; v_gene: TRBV7-2; d_gene: TRBD2; CDR3aa: CASSPGTSGGEQYF; CDR3nt: TGTGCCAGCAGCCCCGGGACTAGCGGAGGCGAGCAGTACTTC
abundance: -; j_gene: TRBJ2-7; v_gene: TRBV11-2; d_gene: -; CDR3aa: CASSLNPRGGEQYF; CDR3nt: TGTGCCAGCAGCTTAAATCCCAGGGGTGGGGAGCAGTACTTC
abundance: -; j_gene: TRBJ2-1; v_gene: TRBV19; d_gene: -; CDR3aa: CASSYTGEQFF; CDR3nt: TGTGCCAGTAGTTATACTGGTGAGCAGTTCTTC
abundance: -; j_gene: TRBJ1-4; v_gene: TRBV5-1; d_gene: TRBD1; CDR3aa: CASSLSLARGNEKLFF; CDR3nt: TGCGCCAGCAGCTTGTCCCTGGCCAGGGGGAATGAAAAACTGTTTTTT
abundance: -; j_gene: TRBJ2-3; v_gene: TRBV10-3; d_gene: TRBD2; CDR3aa: CAISLGTSGGYTDTQYF; CDR3nt: TGTGCCATCAGCTTAGGGACTAGCGGGGGGTACACAGATACGCAGTATTTT
abundance: -; j_gene: TRBJ2-1; v_gene: TRBV5-1; d_gene: TRBD2; CDR3aa: CASSTQRGAYNEQFF; CDR3nt: TGCGCCAGTAGCACGCAGCGGGGTGCCTACAATGAGCAGTTCTTC
abundance: -; j_gene: TRBJ2-7; v_gene: TRBV30; d_gene: -; CDR3aa: CAWSVGTSSSYEQYF; CDR3nt: TGTGCCTGGAGTGTGGGGACTTCCAGCTCCTACGAGCAGTACTTC
abundance: once; j_gene: TRBJ2-1; v_gene: TRBV7-8; d_gene: -; CDR3aa: CASSLVAYEQFF; CDR3nt: TGTGCCAGCAGCTTAGTAGCATATGAGCAGTTCTTC
abundance: -; j_gene: TRBJ2-7; v_gene: TRBV9; d_gene: TRBD2; CDR3aa: CASSVAVGGVSYEQYF; CDR3nt: TGTGCCAGCAGCGTAGCCGTGGGGGGGGTCTCCTACGAGCAGTACTTC
abundance: -; j_gene: TRBJ1-2; v_gene: TRBV5-1; d_gene: -; CDR3aa: CASSFGGGSPYGYTF; CDR3nt: TGCGCCAGCAGCTTTGGGGGGGGATCCCCCTATGGCTACACCTTC
abundance: -; j_gene: TRBJ1-1; v_gene: TRBV19; d_gene: -; CDR3aa: CASSIFETGPPEAFF; CDR3nt: TGTGCCAGTAGTATATTCGAGACAGGCCCTCCCGAAGCTTTCTTT
abundance: -; j_gene: TRBJ1-1; v_gene: TRBV19; d_gene: TRBD1; CDR3aa: CASRQGESVRNTEAFF; CDR3nt: TGTGCCAGTCGACAGGGGGAGTCCGTGAGGAACACTGAAGCTTTCTTT
abundance: -; j_gene: TRBJ2-3; v_gene: TRBV18; d_gene: TRBD2; CDR3aa: CASSAGTNTDTQYF; CDR3nt: TGTGCCAGCTCAGCCGGGACTAACACAGATACGCAGTATTTT
abundance: -; j_gene: TRBJ1-5; v_gene: TRBV27; d_gene: TRBD1; CDR3aa: CASSSSWTGDLGQPQHF; CDR3nt: TGTGCCAGCAGTTCAAGTTGGACAGGGGATTTAGGTCAGCCCCAGCATTTT
abundance: -; j_gene: TRBJ2-7; v_gene: TRBV7-8; d_gene: -; CDR3aa: CASSLSGLTTYEQYF; CDR3nt: TGTGCCAGCAGCTTAAGCGGCCTTACTACCTACGAGCAGTACTTC
abundance: -; j_gene: TRBJ2-7; v_gene: TRBV5-1; d_gene: TRBD2; CDR3aa: CASAGTSGYEQYF; CDR3nt: TGCGCCAGCGCCGGGACTAGCGGATACGAGCAGTACTTC
abundance: -; j_gene: TRBJ2-7; v_gene: TRBV28; d_gene: TRBD1; CDR3aa: CASRDRSYSEQYF; CDR3nt: TGTGCCAGCCGGGACAGGTCCTACAGCGAGCAGTACTTC
abundance: -; j_gene: TRBJ2-7; v_gene: TRBV28; d_gene: TRBD1; CDR3aa: CASIPTGRNEQYF; CDR3nt: TGTGCCAGCATTCCGACAGGGCGAAACGAGCAGTACTTC
abundance: -; j_gene: TRBJ1-2; v_gene: TRBV27; d_gene: -; CDR3aa: CASSPIWAREQSGYTF; CDR3nt: TGTGCCAGCAGTCCGATATGGGCCCGGGAGCAGAGTGGCTACACCTTC
abundance: -; j_gene: TRBJ2-5; v_gene: TRBV7-3; d_gene: TRBD2; CDR3aa: CASSLAGVETQYF; CDR3nt: TGTGCCAGCAGCTTGGCGGGAGTAGAGACCCAGTACTTC